This TCR beta chain was retrieved from a study of T cell changes during pregnancy in multiple sclerosis. TCRdb's table, derived via immunoSEQ multiplex PCR, lists solely in-frame clones and lacks some. The table records 35,000 to 55,000 clones, around 90% of them present only once. CDR3 size: 14 residues. Germline V gene sequence: CDR1 SGHNT, CDR2 YYREEE (reference sequence). V was trimmed by 4 bases and J by 8 bases, leaving 18 bases between them. This chain uses TRBV5-4 with TRBJ1-1; weak D call: TRBD1 (6 bases). Sequencing was performed on CD8+ T cells from peripheral blood mononuclear cells, taken after pregnancy. The receptor was isolated from a female donor in good health, enrolled as a control in a pregnancy study. In nucleotides, the CDR3 is TGTGCCAGCAGCCGAACCTACCCACAGGGCGAAGCTTTCTTT. It specifies CASSRTYPQGEAFF.